The clone carrying this TCR beta chain was detected only once. This specimen belongs to a study of blood T cell repertoires in COVID-19. Study at large: Acute and convalescent COVID-19 specimens originated in the United States, Italy and Spain.

The germline V gene has CDR1 MDHEN and CDR2 SYDVKM. Trimming cost V 4 bases and J 5 bases, with 11 bases left between them. The CDR3 runs to 14 residues. Authors' processing steps: How many nucleated cells were present was estimated from reference gene primer amplification. Measured with immunoSEQ multiplex PCR; TCRdb has only the in-frame clones, and not every one. From that table come the V and J calls and clone size; the DNA was used to work out D and trimming. The data hold about 250,000 clones, with around nine tenths observed a single time. All enrollees were about 18 to 89 years old and from roughly 26 US areas.

Sequences were obtained from PBMCs or T cells enriched from blood (not recorded which). This receptor was identified in a man aged 40-50 years who had recovered from COVID-19. The V and J genes are TRBV28 and TRBJ2-2, with a possible D match to TRBD1 (5 bases). As DNA, the CDR3 is TGTGCCAGCAGTTCACTGCAGGGAACCGGGGAGCTGTTTTTT. Its translation is CASSSLQGTGELFF.